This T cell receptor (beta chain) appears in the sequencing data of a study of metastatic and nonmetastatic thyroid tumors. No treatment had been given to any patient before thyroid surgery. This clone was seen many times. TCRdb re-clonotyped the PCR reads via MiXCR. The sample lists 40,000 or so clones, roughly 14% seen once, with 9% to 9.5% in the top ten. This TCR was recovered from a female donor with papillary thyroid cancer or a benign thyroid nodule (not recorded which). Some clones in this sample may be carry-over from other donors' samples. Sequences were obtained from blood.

CDR3 in amino acids: CASTAPDRVDEKLFF. CDR3 bases: TGTGCCAGCACCGCACCGGACAGGGTAGATGAAAAACTGTTTTTT. This chain links TRBV12-3 or TRBV12-4 with TRBJ1-4; 8 bases are a match to TRBD1. CDR3 length: 15 amino acids. Trimming removed 7 bases from V and 6 bases from J; junction bases left unmatched: 10.